This is a list of T cell receptor beta chains from one sample in a study of Graves' ophthalmopathy and Graves' hyperthyroidism. TCRdb passed the multiplex PCR reads through MiXCR, listing each CDR3 protein once. The sample consists of approximately 160,000 distinct CDR3 sequences, approximately 40% of them appearing once. The sample comprised peripheral blood. The source of these receptors is a man aged 25-40 years with Graves' ophthalmopathy. The CDR3 runs from the conserved cysteine through the conserved F or W. D genes are given only for firm matches. Expanded clones get a size class; other rows say once, few or many, or leave the size out.

.	many	TRBV12-3/TRBV12-4	TRBJ2-7	CASSLSDTGGYEQYF	TGTGCCAGCAGTTTGTCGGACACCGGGGGCTACGAGCAGTACTTC
TRBD1	many	TRBV6-5	TRBJ2-5	CASSYTSSGTGRGETQYF	TGTGCCAGCAGTTACACCTCCTCCGGGACAGGGAGAGGAGAGACCCAGTACTTC
.	.	TRBV5-4	TRBJ1-2	CASSWHTGNYGYTF	TGTGCCAGCAGCTGGCATACAGGGAACTATGGCTACACCTTC
.	many	TRBV20-1	TRBJ2-7	CSARAPQGGTYEQYF	TGCAGTGCTAGGGCCCCCCAGGGTGGGACCTACGAGCAGTACTTC
TRBD1	once	TRBV6-5	TRBJ2-5	CASSYSGQGDGKETQYF	TGTGCCAGCAGTTACTCGGGACAGGGAGACGGGAAAGAGACCCAGTACTTC
TRBD2	few	TRBV12-3/TRBV12-4	TRBJ2-7	CASTKLLAREQYF	TGTGCCAGCACCAAGCTACTAGCGCGGGAGCAGTACTTC
.	.	TRBV7-9	TRBJ1-6	CASSLAQGGSPLHF	TGTGCCAGCAGCTTAGCACAGGGAGGCTCACCCCTCCACTTT
.	many	TRBV6-1	TRBJ1-1	CASRRTGSPRNTEAFF	TGTGCCAGCAGGCGAACAGGGTCCCCCCGGAACACTGAAGCTTTCTTT
TRBD2	many	TRBV7-2	TRBJ2-7	CASSLGLAGAGEQYF	TGTGCCAGCAGCCTTGGACTAGCGGGAGCGGGCGAGCAGTACTTC
.	many	TRBV28	TRBJ2-2	CASSLTGTGTGELFF	TGTGCCAGCAGTCTAACCGGGACGGGGACCGGGGAGCTGTTTTTT
.	many	TRBV28	TRBJ2-7	CASGSASPYEQYF	TGTGCCAGCGGGAGCGCTTCCCCCTACGAGCAGTACTTC
TRBD2	once	TRBV12-3/TRBV12-4	TRBJ2-7	CASTITSGRTYEQYF	TGTGCCAGCACCATAACTAGCGGGAGGACCTACGAGCAGTACTTC
TRBD2	many	TRBV4-1	TRBJ2-7	CAPPGRAGGDEQYF	TGCGCCCCCCCCGGAAGGGCGGGAGGGGACGAGCAGTACTTC
.	.	TRBV12-3/TRBV12-4	TRBJ2-7	CASSRGTWRDEQYF	TGTGCCAGCAGCCGAGGGACCTGGAGGGATGAGCAGTACTTC
TRBD1	.	TRBV6-1	TRBJ1-1	CASSQDREYTEAFF	TGTGCCAGCAGTCAGGACAGGGAGTACACTGAAGCTTTCTTT
.	many	TRBV28	TRBJ2-5	CASIDGPHQETQYF	TGTGCCAGCATCGACGGCCCTCATCAAGAGACCCAGTACTTC
.	.	TRBV28	TRBJ2-2	CASEEGRTGELFF	TGTGCCAGCGAGGAGGGGAGGACCGGGGAGCTGTTTTTT
.	.	TRBV28	TRBJ2-7	CASSYPASYEQYF	TGTGCCAGCAGTTACCCCGCCTCCTACGAGCAGTACTTC
.	.	TRBV7-2	TRBJ1-2	CASSLGVSDYGYTF	TGTGCCAGCAGCTTGGGGGTATCAGACTATGGCTACACCTTC
TRBD1	.	TRBV6-2/TRBV6-3	TRBJ2-7	CASSVTGTGLYEQYF	TGTGCCAGCAGTGTAACCGGGACAGGGCTCTACGAGCAGTACTTC
.	many	TRBV12-3/TRBV12-4	TRBJ2-7	CASSLGYIYEQYF	TGTGCCAGCAGTTTAGGCTACATCTACGAGCAGTACTTC
.	many	TRBV7-9	TRBJ2-7	CASSPGRLVSYEQYF	TGTGCCAGCAGTCCGGGGCGACTAGTCTCCTACGAGCAGTACTTC
TRBD1	.	TRBV11-2	TRBJ2-7	CASSLYRGLYEQYF	TGTGCCAGCAGCTTGTACAGGGGGCTCTACGAGCAGTACTTC
TRBD1	.	TRBV7-2	TRBJ1-1	CASTDRGRVNTEAFF	TGTGCCAGCACCGACAGGGGGCGCGTGAACACTGAAGCTTTCTTT
TRBD2	many	TRBV6-2/TRBV6-3	TRBJ2-7	CASSYSFSTTSTSGTYEQYF	TGTGCCAGCAGTTACTCTTTTTCCACTACCTCGACTAGCGGGACCTACGAGCAGTACTTC
.	.	TRBV6-2/TRBV6-3	TRBJ2-6	CASSPDSYWTSSGANVLTF	TGTGCCAGCAGTCCGGACAGTTATTGGACAAGCTCTGGGGCCAACGTCCTGACTTTC
.	many	TRBV7-2	TRBJ2-7	CASSLDPRGEQYF	TGTGCCAGCAGCTTAGATCCTAGGGGCGAGCAGTACTTC
TRBD2	many	TRBV12-3/TRBV12-4	TRBJ2-7	CASSRSGSGYEQYF	TGTGCCAGCAGTCGCAGCGGGAGTGGCTACGAGCAGTACTTC
TRBD2	many	TRBV29-1	TRBJ2-2	CSVEGTSGFTGELFF	TGCAGCGTTGAAGGGACTAGCGGTTTCACCGGGGAGCTGTTTTTT
.	many	TRBV18	TRBJ2-6	CASTSLFAGANVLTF	TGTGCCAGCACCTCACTCTTTGCTGGGGCCAACGTCCTGACTTTC
TRBD1	many	TRBV12-3/TRBV12-4	TRBJ1-5	CASSLGTGRGNQPQHF	TGTGCCAGCAGTTTAGGGACAGGGAGAGGCAATCAGCCCCAGCATTTT
.	many	TRBV3-1	TRBJ1-2	CASSQDGGGAAGYTF	TGTGCCAGCAGCCAGGACGGCGGGGGCGCAGCGGGCTACACCTTC
.	.	TRBV28	TRBJ1-1	CASSWVAVPEAFF	TGTGCCAGCAGTTGGGTTGCTGTTCCTGAAGCTTTCTTT
.	.	TRBV27	TRBJ2-7	CASSLSMGSTYEQYF	TGTGCCAGCAGTTTATCGATGGGATCCACCTACGAGCAGTACTTC
.	.	TRBV28	TRBJ1-5	CASTLPLGGDQPQHF	TGTGCCAGCACCTTACCCCTGGGGGGGGATCAGCCCCAGCATTTT
.	.	TRBV6-2/TRBV6-3	TRBJ1-2	CASILNRDNPTRTAGYTF	TGTGCCAGCATCCTCAACCGGGACAACCCCACCAGGACTGCTGGCTACACCTTC
TRBD2	many	TRBV6-5	TRBJ2-7	CASSSGGGDSYEQYF	TGTGCCAGCAGTTCTGGTGGGGGGGACTCCTACGAGCAGTACTTC
TRBD2	many	TRBV20-1	TRBJ2-5	CSAGDTSGGMETQYF	TGCAGTGCTGGAGATACTAGCGGGGGGATGGAGACCCAGTACTTC
.	many	TRBV29-1	TRBJ1-2	CSVHRDKTNYGYTF	TGCAGCGTCCACCGGGACAAAACTAACTATGGCTACACCTTC
.	many	TRBV12-3/TRBV12-4	TRBJ2-2	CASSILVTNSRRSGELFF	TGTGCCAGCAGCATCCTCGTCACCAACAGCCGGCGGTCCGGGGAGCTGTTTTTT
TRBD2	.	TRBV6-2/TRBV6-3	TRBJ2-7	CASRDPGTSGYEQYF	TGTGCCAGCAGGGACCCCGGGACTAGCGGCTACGAGCAGTACTTC
.	many	TRBV13	TRBJ1-1	CASSQFRGSTEAFF	TGTGCCAGCAGCCAATTTAGAGGGTCCACTGAAGCTTTCTTT
TRBD2	.	TRBV11-1	TRBJ2-5	CASSKAGAPQETQYF	TGTGCCAGCAGTAAGGCGGGAGCGCCCCAAGAGACCCAGTACTTC
TRBD2	.	TRBV6-5	TRBJ2-7	CASSSTSGRGYEQYF	TGTGCCAGCAGTTCTACTAGCGGGAGGGGCTACGAGCAGTACTTC
.	many	TRBV19	TRBJ1-2	CASSNPRDAWGYYGYTF	TGTGCCAGTAGCAATCCTCGGGACGCATGGGGCTACTATGGCTACACCTTC
.	many	TRBV7-9	TRBJ1-5	CASSLQENQPQHF	TGTGCCAGCAGCCTTCAAGAAAATCAGCCCCAGCATTTT
TRBD1	many	TRBV20-1	TRBJ2-7	CSASRTGVGREQYF	TGCAGTGCTAGCCGGACAGGGGTAGGTCGCGAGCAGTACTTC
TRBD2	.	TRBV11-2	TRBJ2-7	CASTTPGRLAGRYEQYF	TGTGCCAGCACTACCCCAGGTCGCCTAGCGGGGAGGTACGAGCAGTACTTC